The clone carrying this T cell receptor beta chain has a count of ten or more. Its antigen is undetermined. These data originate in a study of CD8 T cells in ankylosing spondylitis. Preparation of TCR beta libraries was done by quantitative 5'-RACE with molecular barcodes. TCRdb independently ran MiXCR on the 5' RACE reads; one entry per CDR3 protein. The table records some 150,000 distinct CDR3 sequences, 9.5% to 12% of them present only once. Trimming at V came to 3 bases and at J to 6 bases, leaving 2 bases not matched to a gene. The length of the CDR3 is 13 residues. Germline values: CDR1 SGHRS, CDR2 YFSETQ. Study-wide results and limits: About eight highly homologous variants made up a TCR beta motif that seemed to typify ankylosing spondylitis blood. Disease-associated clones were CD8+ and fairly uncommon in peripheral blood.

The sample comprised blood, either unsorted or a sorted T cell fraction (not recorded which). The rearrangement uses TRBV5-1 and TRBJ2-1; 8 bases agree with TRBD1. The source is a female donor with ankylosing spondylitis or in good health (not recorded which). The CDR3 DNA sequence: TGCGCCAGCAGCTCGGGGACAGGCAATGAGCAGTTCTTC. The encoded protein is CASSSGTGNEQFF.